A selection of T cell receptor beta chains follows, all from one sample in a study of OX40 agonist ivuxolimab in advanced cancers. Method: immunoSEQ multiplex PCR; TCRdb's copy keeps in-frame clones and lacks some. This sample has approximately 77,000 clones, with around nine tenths found just once. Sequenced material: CD4+ or CD8+ T cells sorted from blood, taken in a trial of the OX40 agonist ivuxolimab. All receptors come from an adult with an advanced solid tumor such as melanoma, head and neck, liver or kidney cancer. The CDR3 runs from the conserved cysteine through the conserved F or W. Each record gives: D gene, clone size, J gene, V gene, CDR3 DNA, CDR3 protein. A D gene is named only where the DNA matches it firmly. For some rows the clone size is stated as once, few or many, or as a class when expanded; others skip it.

d_gene: TRBD2
abundance: NA
j_gene: TRBJ2-2
v_gene: TRBV2
CDR3nt: TGTGCCAGCAGTGAAGGACTAGCGGAGGGCACCGGGGAGCTGTTTTTT
CDR3aa: CASSEGLAEGTGELFF

d_gene: TRBD1
abundance: NA
j_gene: TRBJ2-5
v_gene: TRBV18
CDR3nt: TGTGCCAGCTCACCAGGGGGACAGGGAGAGACCCAGTACTTC
CDR3aa: CASSPGGQGETQYF

d_gene: TRBD1
abundance: NA
j_gene: TRBJ1-4
v_gene: TRBV28
CDR3nt: TGTGCCGGGTCCCGGGACAGGGATGGGGTTAATGAAAAACTGTTTTTT
CDR3aa: CAGSRDRDGVNEKLFF

d_gene: NA
abundance: NA
j_gene: TRBJ2-2
v_gene: TRBV18
CDR3nt: TGTGCCAGCTCCCGCGGACTCACCGGGGAGCTGTTTTTT
CDR3aa: CASSRGLTGELFF

d_gene: TRBD1
abundance: once
j_gene: TRBJ2-5
v_gene: TRBV5-8
CDR3nt: TGTGCCAGCAGCTTTTGGACAGGAGGAGAGACCCAGTACTTC
CDR3aa: CASSFWTGGETQYF

d_gene: NA
abundance: NA
j_gene: TRBJ2-5
v_gene: TRBV5-4
CDR3nt: TGTGCCAGCAGCGGCGACCCCTCCGGTGGGGAGACCCAGTACTTC
CDR3aa: CASSGDPSGGETQYF

d_gene: TRBD2
abundance: NA
j_gene: TRBJ2-7
v_gene: TRBV5-1
CDR3nt: TGCGCCAGCAGCCCATATAGCGGGCGGATGTCCTACGAGCAGTACTTC
CDR3aa: CASSPYSGRMSYEQYF

d_gene: NA
abundance: NA
j_gene: TRBJ1-1
v_gene: TRBV7-2
CDR3nt: TGTGCCAGCAGCTTAGGGAAGACCATGAACACTGAAGCTTTCTTT
CDR3aa: CASSLGKTMNTEAFF

d_gene: NA
abundance: NA
j_gene: TRBJ2-3
v_gene: TRBV11-1
CDR3nt: TGTGCCAGCAGCATCCGGTCCTTCACAGATACGCAGTATTTT
CDR3aa: CASSIRSFTDTQYF

d_gene: NA
abundance: NA
j_gene: TRBJ2-4
v_gene: TRBV18
CDR3nt: TGTGCCAGCTCCCCTATAGAGGGACTAGCCAAAAACATTCAGTACTTC
CDR3aa: CASSPIEGLAKNIQYF

d_gene: TRBD2
abundance: NA
j_gene: TRBJ2-7
v_gene: TRBV5-1
CDR3nt: TGCGCCAGCAGCTTGGACGCGGGAGGGGAAGAGCAGTACTTC
CDR3aa: CASSLDAGGEEQYF

d_gene: TRBD1
abundance: NA
j_gene: TRBJ2-1
v_gene: TRBV19
CDR3nt: TGTGCCAGTAGTGCCCGACAGGGAAGCAATGAGCAGTTCTTC
CDR3aa: CASSARQGSNEQFF

d_gene: NA
abundance: NA
j_gene: TRBJ2-1
v_gene: TRBV2
CDR3nt: TGTGCCAGCAGGGGTTCAGGTGAGCAGTTCTTC
CDR3aa: CASRGSGEQFF

d_gene: NA
abundance: NA
j_gene: TRBJ1-2
v_gene: TRBV2
CDR3nt: TGTGCCAGCAGTGAGCTTCAACAGGGAGACTATGGCTACACCTTC
CDR3aa: CASSELQQGDYGYTF

d_gene: NA
abundance: NA
j_gene: TRBJ1-5
v_gene: TRBV2
CDR3nt: TGTGCCAGCAGTGTTGGACAATCTGGAGGTCAGCCCCAGCATTTT
CDR3aa: CASSVGQSGGQPQHF

d_gene: NA
abundance: NA
j_gene: TRBJ2-1
v_gene: TRBV11-2
CDR3nt: TGTGCCAGCAGCTTAGTAGGGGCAGGGGCCGCCAGCTCCTACAATGAGCAGTTCTTC
CDR3aa: CASSLVGAGAASSYNEQFF

d_gene: TRBD2
abundance: NA
j_gene: TRBJ2-4
v_gene: TRBV11-2
CDR3nt: TGTGCCAGCAGCCCCGGGACTAGCGGAAACATTCAGTACTTC
CDR3aa: CASSPGTSGNIQYF

d_gene: TRBD2
abundance: NA
j_gene: TRBJ2-7
v_gene: TRBV28
CDR3nt: TGTGCCAGCAGTTCGCAAACTAGCGGGAGTTGGGACGAGCAGTACTTC
CDR3aa: CASSSQTSGSWDEQYF

d_gene: TRBD2
abundance: NA
j_gene: TRBJ2-1
v_gene: TRBV6-6
CDR3nt: TGTGCCGGAGGACGACTAGCGGGAGGGCCTGCTGAGCAGTTCTTC
CDR3aa: CAGGRLAGGPAEQFF

d_gene: TRBD1
abundance: NA
j_gene: TRBJ2-3
v_gene: TRBV10-3
CDR3nt: TGTGCCATCAGCCCCCGGACAGGGGTCGAGGATACGCAGTATTTT
CDR3aa: CAISPRTGVEDTQYF

d_gene: NA
abundance: NA
j_gene: TRBJ2-7
v_gene: TRBV6-5
CDR3nt: TGTGCCAGCAGTTATTCGTGGGACGGTACCTACGAGCAGTACTTC
CDR3aa: CASSYSWDGTYEQYF

d_gene: TRBD2
abundance: few
j_gene: TRBJ2-7
v_gene: TRBV5-1
CDR3nt: TGCGCCAGCAGCCTTGGGGGGAGCGGGAAATCCTACGAGCAGTACTTC
CDR3aa: CASSLGGSGKSYEQYF

d_gene: TRBD1
abundance: NA
j_gene: TRBJ2-1
v_gene: TRBV7-3
CDR3nt: TGTGCCAGCAGCCCACCGGACAGGGGAAATGAGCAGTTCTTC
CDR3aa: CASSPPDRGNEQFF

d_gene: NA
abundance: once
j_gene: TRBJ2-3
v_gene: TRBV18
CDR3nt: TGTGCCAGCTCACCACCGAGAAACAGCGATTTTGCAGATACGCAGTATTTT
CDR3aa: CASSPPRNSDFADTQYF

d_gene: TRBD2
abundance: NA
j_gene: TRBJ2-1
v_gene: TRBV28
CDR3nt: TGTGCCAGCAGAGGGACTAGCGGGATCGATGAGCAGTTCTTC
CDR3aa: CASRGTSGIDEQFF

d_gene: NA
abundance: NA
j_gene: TRBJ1-1
v_gene: TRBV18
CDR3nt: TGTGCCAGCTCCTGGAAGGTAGAAACTGAAGCTTTCTTT
CDR3aa: CASSWKVETEAFF

d_gene: TRBD1
abundance: NA
j_gene: TRBJ2-1
v_gene: TRBV5-1
CDR3nt: TGCGCCAGCAGCTTGGCGGCAGGGGGTTCTTTTGAGCAGTTCTTC
CDR3aa: CASSLAAGGSFEQFF

d_gene: NA
abundance: NA
j_gene: TRBJ1-1
v_gene: TRBV6-1
CDR3nt: TGTGCCAGCGGACCGACAAATTTGAACACTGAAGCTTTCTTT
CDR3aa: CASGPTNLNTEAFF

d_gene: NA
abundance: NA
j_gene: TRBJ2-2
v_gene: TRBV7-7
CDR3nt: TGTGCTAGCAGTCGCGCTAGGGGGAAAACCGGGGAGCTGTTTTTT
CDR3aa: CASSRARGKTGELFF

d_gene: NA
abundance: NA
j_gene: TRBJ1-5
v_gene: TRBV28
CDR3nt: TGTGCCAGCAGTTTAGGGGGTTTTAGCAATCAGCCCCAGCATTTT
CDR3aa: CASSLGGFSNQPQHF

d_gene: NA
abundance: NA
j_gene: TRBJ2-3
v_gene: TRBV9
CDR3nt: TGTGCCAGCAGCGCGTCCGGACGGTTAGGGGATACGCAGTATTTT
CDR3aa: CASSASGRLGDTQYF

d_gene: NA
abundance: once
j_gene: TRBJ2-4
v_gene: TRBV19
CDR3nt: TGTGCCAGTAGCGTTTTAGCCAAAAACATTCAGTACTTC
CDR3aa: CASSVLAKNIQYF

d_gene: TRBD1
abundance: few
j_gene: TRBJ1-2
v_gene: TRBV6-5
CDR3nt: TGTGCCAGCAGTTACTCGCCGACAGGGGGGGTAAATGGCTACACCTTC
CDR3aa: CASSYSPTGGVNGYTF

d_gene: NA
abundance: NA
j_gene: TRBJ1-1
v_gene: TRBV18
CDR3nt: TGTGCCAGCTCTAAGGACAAGAACACTGAAGCTTTCTTT
CDR3aa: CASSKDKNTEAFF

d_gene: NA
abundance: NA
j_gene: TRBJ1-1
v_gene: TRBV7-2
CDR3nt: TGTGCCAGCAGCTTCAGTAAACTTGGGAGCGAAGCTTTCTTT
CDR3aa: CASSFSKLGSEAFF

d_gene: NA
abundance: NA
j_gene: TRBJ2-4
v_gene: TRBV28
CDR3nt: TGTGCCAGCACCCTGGGTTACATTCAGTACTTC
CDR3aa: CASTLGYIQYF